These T cell receptor beta chains were read from a single sample in a study of T-cell reconstitution after alpha-beta-depleted transplantation in children. TCRdb redid the calling of the PCR reads with MiXCR, one entry per CDR3 protein. Of around 680,000 distinct CDR3 sequences in the sample, around 17% are singletons; the top ten hold 1.1%. Here the sequenced sample was PBMCs from the stem cell graft donor, taken from the stem cell graft. These receptors came from a human donor who donated a stem cell graft to a child with acute myeloid leukemia. Each CDR3 is given with its conserved first and last residue. D genes are given only for firm matches. Expanded clones get a size class; other rows say once, few or many, or leave the size out.

v_call	clone_size	j_call	d_call	cdr3_nt	cdr3_aa
TRBV6-1	many	TRBJ1-1	-	TGTGCCAGCAGACACCAGGGAGGGAACACTGAAGCTTTCTTT	CASRHQGGNTEAFF
TRBV4-3	-	TRBJ1-4	-	TGCGCCAGCAGCCAAGAGGCCCGAGGGGAAAAACTGTTTTTT	CASSQEARGEKLFF
TRBV7-2	-	TRBJ1-6	-	TGTGCCAGCAGTCTTAGACGGACCTATAATTCACCCCTCCACTTT	CASSLRRTYNSPLHF
TRBV6-2/TRBV6-3	many	TRBJ1-2	-	TGTGCCAGCAGCCACGACTCCTCTGGCGGCTACACCTTC	CASSHDSSGGYTF
TRBV29-1	-	TRBJ2-6	-	TGCAGCGTTGAAGGGGAAGGCTCCGGGGCCAACGTCCTGACTTTC	CSVEGEGSGANVLTF
TRBV7-2	many	TRBJ1-6	-	TGTGCCAGCAGCCCCGGACAGAGCTCCTATAATTCACCCCTCCACTTT	CASSPGQSSYNSPLHF
TRBV5-6	many	TRBJ2-1	-	TGTGCCAGCAGCTTAGTGGGGGCATACAATGAGCAGTTCTTC	CASSLVGAYNEQFF
TRBV27	-	TRBJ2-1	TRBD2	TGTGCCAGCGGGTTTAGCGGGGCGTACAATGAGCAGTTCTTC	CASGFSGAYNEQFF
TRBV11-2	-	TRBJ2-5	-	TGTGCCAGCAGCTTAGAATACGCCCCGCCAGAGACCCAGTACTTC	CASSLEYAPPETQYF
TRBV7-9	-	TRBJ1-1	-	TGTGCCAGCATAGGACGGGAGAACACTGAAGCTTTCTTT	CASIGRENTEAFF
TRBV27	few	TRBJ2-7	-	TGTGCCAGCAGTCAAGACGACAGGTCTCCCTCCTACGAGCAGTACTTC	CASSQDDRSPSYEQYF
TRBV7-2	-	TRBJ1-2	-	TGTGCCAGCAGCCAAAGCGGGGGCCTCACTAACTATGGCTACACCTTC	CASSQSGGLTNYGYTF
TRBV20-1	few	TRBJ2-3	TRBD1	TGCAGTGCTACGTGGGACAGTAGCACAGATACGCAGTATTTT	CSATWDSSTDTQYF
TRBV7-2	many	TRBJ1-6	-	TGTGCCAGCAGCTTCGAGGTGGGATCACCCCTCCACTTT	CASSFEVGSPLHF
TRBV20-1	-	TRBJ1-1	-	TGCAGTGCTAGAGATCGGGCGGGAGCTTTGCGCGCTGAAGCTTTCTTT	CSARDRAGALRAEAFF
TRBV10-1	-	TRBJ2-1	TRBD2	TGCGCCAGCAGTTGGCGGGGGGGCCGTGCCTCCTACAATGAGCAGTTCTTC	CASSWRGGRASYNEQFF
TRBV20-1	few	TRBJ2-7	TRBD1	TGCAGTGCTGAACCCTATCGGGACAGGTCAGGGATAGGGTACGAGCAGTACTTC	CSAEPYRDRSGIGYEQYF
TRBV20-1	-	TRBJ1-5	-	TGCAGTGCTAGTAGGGTAAGGGCGGGATATAGCAATCAGCCCCAGCATTTT	CSASRVRAGYSNQPQHF
TRBV6-1	many	TRBJ1-2	TRBD1	TGTGCCAGCAGTCTAACCGGACAGGGGGCAATCTATGGCTACACCTTC	CASSLTGQGAIYGYTF
TRBV20-1	many	TRBJ1-5	TRBD1	TGCAGTGCCTACCCGGCGACAGGGGGCAATCAGCCCCAGCATTTT	CSAYPATGGNQPQHF
TRBV7-2	few	TRBJ2-1	TRBD2	TGTGCCAGCAGCTTATCAATACTAGCGGGGAACAACAATGAGCAGTTCTTC	CASSLSILAGNNNEQFF
TRBV7-9	many	TRBJ2-5	TRBD1	TGTGCCAGCAGCTCTGCAGGGGGAAGTATCCAAGAGACCCAGTACTTC	CASSSAGGSIQETQYF
TRBV7-6	-	TRBJ1-5	-	TGTGCCAGCCGCTTAGTTCACGGCGGAGGCAATCAGCCCCAGCATTTT	CASRLVHGGGNQPQHF
TRBV20-1	many	TRBJ2-3	TRBD2	TGCAGTGCTAGAGGGGCTAGCGGGGGTGCCACAGATACGCAGTATTTT	CSARGASGGATDTQYF
TRBV7-2	-	TRBJ2-1	TRBD2	TGTGCCAGCAGATTCAGAAGCGGGGGAACCGCCAATGAGCAGTTCTTC	CASRFRSGGTANEQFF
TRBV12-3/TRBV12-4	few	TRBJ1-1	TRBD1	TGTGCCAGCAGTTTCCTCTCGACAGGGGACACTGAAGCTTTCTTT	CASSFLSTGDTEAFF
TRBV7-3	few	TRBJ2-1	TRBD2	TGTGCCAGCAGCTCAACCGGGACTAGCTTGTCCAATGAGCAGTTCTTC	CASSSTGTSLSNEQFF
TRBV29-1	many	TRBJ1-1	-	TGCAGCGGGGGGGGACGTACGAACACTGAAGCTTTCTTT	CSGGGRTNTEAFF
TRBV20-1	many	TRBJ1-2	TRBD1	TGCAGTGCTTACCGGGACAGGGGAAACTATGGCTACACCTTC	CSAYRDRGNYGYTF
TRBV7-3	-	TRBJ2-1	-	TGTGCCAGCAGCATAGCGGACGAGCAGTTCTTC	CASSIADEQFF
TRBV20-1	-	TRBJ1-1	-	TGCAGTGCCCCGGGGGTTGGCCCCCCGGCGGCTGAAGCTTTCTTT	CSAPGVGPPAAEAFF
TRBV29-1	few	TRBJ1-1	-	TGCAGCGCGGGTGGGATGAACACTGAAGCTTTCTTT	CSAGGMNTEAFF
TRBV20-1	many	TRBJ2-5	-	TGCAGTGCTAGTCCCGGCAGGGCAGGAGAGACCCAGTACTTC	CSASPGRAGETQYF
TRBV4-1	-	TRBJ2-2	-	TGCGCCAGCAGCCAAGACCAGGGGCAGGCGGGCGGGGAGCTGTTTTTT	CASSQDQGQAGGELFF
TRBV12-5	few	TRBJ2-1	-	TGTGCTAGTGGTTTAATGAGGGGCCGGGACAATGAGCAGTTCTTC	CASGLMRGRDNEQFF
TRBV20-1	many	TRBJ2-5	-	TGCAGTGCTAAAACTAGCAAAGGCCTTAAAGAGACCCAGTACTTC	CSAKTSKGLKETQYF
TRBV12-3/TRBV12-4	few	TRBJ1-5	TRBD1	TGTGCCAGCAGTCGGGGACAGGCCGGGCAGCATTTT	CASSRGQAGQHF
TRBV13	-	TRBJ1-1	-	TGTGCCAGCAGCGGACGGGTCTCCCGAGGTGGAGCTTTCTTT	CASSGRVSRGGAFF
TRBV4-3	-	TRBJ2-7	-	TGCGCCAGCAGCCGGCTCAGTGGGTCCCACTACGAGCAGTACTTC	CASSRLSGSHYEQYF
TRBV6-5	many	TRBJ2-1	-	TGTGCCAGCAGCTACCAGGGTGGTTCCTACAATGAGCAGTTCTTC	CASSYQGGSYNEQFF
TRBV24-1	few	TRBJ2-3	TRBD2	TGTGCCACCAGTGTCGCGGGGGAGAGCACAGATACGCAGTATTTT	CATSVAGESTDTQYF
TRBV12-3/TRBV12-4	-	TRBJ1-1	TRBD1	TGTGCCAGCAGTCCCACTTCCGCCGGGACAGGGGGTAATGAAGCTTTCTTT	CASSPTSAGTGGNEAFF